The text below deals with one T cell receptor (beta chain). The antigen it binds to is not known. Per-nucleotide qualities are absent, and no much larger clonotype sits a single base away. Genomic DNA was extracted from sorted cells with the QIAGEN DNeasy Blood and Tissue Kit for TCRbeta CDR3 sequencing. High-throughput TCRbeta CDR3 sequencing was carried out commercially through immunoSEQ, with PCR amplification with bias correction and internal controls included. In the original analysis: A unique productive TCRbeta sequence was defined by the CDR3 nucleotide sequence when primers matched, and otherwise by the CDR3 amino acid sequence together with the Vbeta and Jbeta genes. To correct sorting error, sequences shared between sorted populations at a frequency ratio of 2:1 or less were removed; the rest were assigned to the higher population. A sequence counted as donor-reactive if, in CFSE-low cells, the sequence had a frequency of at least 0.01% and was expanded at least 5-fold compared with unstimulated cells. Jensen-Shannon divergence, calculated on the top 100 TCRbeta sequences ranked by frequency, was used to quantify repertoire divergence. For samples with multiple sequencing runs, sorting error was corrected in each run separately before the runs were combined. What TCRdb holds here is the immuneACCESS table cut down to in-frame rearrangements. Part of the clones is not present; checked against another copy, under half of the missing clones reflect an unresolved V gene, and the others are unexplained. Clone size and the V and J calls come from that table; the DNA yielded D and trimming. The table for this sample lists 110,000 or so clones; 85% to 95% of them were counted only once. Roughly 0.63% of the sample is held by the ten biggest clonotypes.

Unstimulated Tregs (CD4+CD25+CD127-), CD4+ non-Tregs (CD4+CD25-), CD4 and CD8 cells were FACS-sorted from thawed PBMCs. Healthy control blood came either as purchased buffy coats or from healthy volunteers. Healthy control blood was processed to PBMCs with a Ficoll density gradient and then cryopreserved, whereas patient PBMCs were collected both before and after transplant. The data were obtained in a study of Tregs in tolerant kidney transplant recipients (dated by TCRdb to between 2018 and 2020). In the study overall: Before combined kidney and bone marrow transplantation, this study identified donor-specific regulatory T cells using TCRbeta sequencing and then followed those same cells after transplant. TCRbeta repertoire sequencing was used in a few healthy controls to compare several methods for expanding Tregs specific for an allogeneic donor.

Results and caveats for the whole study, not just this receptor: Although technical replication error seemed to be minimal, the question of biological reproducibility was not addressed directly. The study was constrained by small patient numbers, and validation of the findings is required in larger populations and under other immunosuppression protocols. Expanding Tregs with activated donor B cells appeared to identify the most biologically relevant and donor-specific TCRbeta repertoire.

The sample comprised CD4+ T cells from blood. This clonotype was sampled from a human donor in good health.

The DNA sequence is as follows: TGTGCCAGTAGTATATACCCCGGAGCTAACTATGGCTACACCTTC. This is translated as CASSIYPGANYGYTF. The chain employs TRBV19 and TRBJ1-2; no D gene can be assigned with confidence. As encoded in the germline V gene (reference sequence), CDR1 is LNHDA while CDR2 is SQIVND. Relative to germline, V is 2 bases shorter and J is 0 bases shorter, with 10 bases between their ends. The CDR3, cysteine through phenylalanine, is 15 amino acids long. Left in the record is the CDR3 DNA by itself, 45 bases read in frame from the first base. The full variable domain, with segments outside the CDR3 supplied by the reference TRBV19 and TRBJ1-2 proteins, appears as DGGITQSPKYLFRKEGQNVTLSCEQNLNHDAMYWYRQDPGQGLRLIYYSQIVNDFQKGDIAEGYSVSREKKESFPLTVTSAQKNPTAFYLCASSIYPGANYGYTFGSGTRLTVV.